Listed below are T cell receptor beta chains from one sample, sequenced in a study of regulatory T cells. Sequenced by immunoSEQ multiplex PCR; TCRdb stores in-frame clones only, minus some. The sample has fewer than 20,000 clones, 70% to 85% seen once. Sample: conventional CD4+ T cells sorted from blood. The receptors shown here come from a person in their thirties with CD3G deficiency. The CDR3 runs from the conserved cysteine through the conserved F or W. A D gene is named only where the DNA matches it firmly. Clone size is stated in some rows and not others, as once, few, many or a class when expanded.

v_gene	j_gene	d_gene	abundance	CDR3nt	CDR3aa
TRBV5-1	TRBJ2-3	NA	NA	TGCGCCAGCAGTAGGACTCTCCGGGATACGCAGTATTTT	CASSRTLRDTQYF
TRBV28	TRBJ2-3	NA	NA	TGTGCCAGCAGTCCGAGGTTCACGCAGGCCCACGCAGATACGCAGTATTTT	CASSPRFTQAHADTQYF
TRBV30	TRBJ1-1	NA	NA	TGTGCCTGGAGTGGGCTTGGGAGGCGGGCCACTGAAGCTTTCTTT	CAWSGLGRRATEAFF
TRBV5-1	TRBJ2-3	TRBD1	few	TGCGCCAGCCGTCGGGACAGGTCCGGAGATACGCAGTATTTT	CASRRDRSGDTQYF
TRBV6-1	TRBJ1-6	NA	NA	TGTGCCAGCAGAATTACCGGGACCAATTCACCCCTCCACTTT	CASRITGTNSPLHF
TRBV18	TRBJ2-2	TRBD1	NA	TGTGCCAGCTCACCCCGAAGGACAGGGGGCACCGGGGAGCTGTTTTTT	CASSPRRTGGTGELFF
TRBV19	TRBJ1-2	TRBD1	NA	TGTGCCAGTAGGATTTTGGACAGGGGGAATGGCTACACCTTC	CASRILDRGNGYTF
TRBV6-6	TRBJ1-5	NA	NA	TGTGCCAGCAGACGGGACAGCAATCAGCCCCAGCATTTT	CASRRDSNQPQHF
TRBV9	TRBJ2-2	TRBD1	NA	TGTGCCAGCAGCGCCGGACAGGGAAACACCGGGGAGCTGTTTTTT	CASSAGQGNTGELFF
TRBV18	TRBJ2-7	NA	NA	TGTGCCAGCTCAGAAAGGTACGAGCAGTACTTC	CASSERYEQYF
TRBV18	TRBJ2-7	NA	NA	TGTGCCAGCTCAGGCCAGGGGAACGAGCAGTACTTC	CASSGQGNEQYF
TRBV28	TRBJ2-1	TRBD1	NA	TGTGCCAGCAGCTCCGGACAGGGGGCCAGGGAGCAGTTCTTC	CASSSGQGAREQFF
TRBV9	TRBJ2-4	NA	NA	TGTGCCAGCAGCGAAGGACTGTGGGCCAAAAACATTCAGTACTTC	CASSEGLWAKNIQYF
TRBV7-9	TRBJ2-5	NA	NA	TGTGCCAGCAGCGATACTGGGGGGCGACTGGAGACCCAGTACTTC	CASSDTGGRLETQYF
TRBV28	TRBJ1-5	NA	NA	TGTGCCAGCAGTACCCCAGGGAGGGGGAGCAATCAGCCCCAGCATTTT	CASSTPGRGSNQPQHF
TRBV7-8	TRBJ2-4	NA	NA	TGTGCCAGCAGCTCCCTGGGGAGGAAGGCTCTAGCCAAAAACATTCAGTACTTC	CASSSLGRKALAKNIQYF
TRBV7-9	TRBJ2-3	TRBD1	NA	TGTGCCAGCAGCTTAGCGAGACAGGGGGGCGCAGATACGCAGTATTTT	CASSLARQGGADTQYF
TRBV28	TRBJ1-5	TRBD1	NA	TGTGCCACATCTATTGACAGGGGACAGCCCCAGCATTTT	CATSIDRGQPQHF
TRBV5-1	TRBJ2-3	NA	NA	TGCGCCAGCAGCTCGGGTCTATACACAGATACGCAGTATTTT	CASSSGLYTDTQYF
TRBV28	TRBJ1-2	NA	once	TGTGCCAGCAGTTCAAACCGGGCCTACAGGGATGGCTACACCTTC	CASSSNRAYRDGYTF
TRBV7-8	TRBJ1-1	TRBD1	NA	TGTGCCAGCAGCTTCATGCAGGGGGCAGTGGCTTTCTTT	CASSFMQGAVAFF
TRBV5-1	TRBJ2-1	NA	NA	TGCGCCAGCAACTTCGGGACCCTTACGACAAATGAGCAGTTCTTC	CASNFGTLTTNEQFF
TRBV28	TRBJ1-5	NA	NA	TGTGCCAGCAGTTTATTGGTGACAGGTCATCAGCCCCAGCATTTT	CASSLLVTGHQPQHF
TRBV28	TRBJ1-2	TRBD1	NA	TGTGCCAGCACCCAAAGTAGGGACAGGGCGAGCTACACCTTC	CASTQSRDRASYTF
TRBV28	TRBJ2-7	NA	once	TGTGCCAGCAGTTTTCAGAAGGGGCCTCATCTTTACGAGCAGTACTTC	CASSFQKGPHLYEQYF
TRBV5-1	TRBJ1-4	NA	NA	TGCGCCAGCAGATTTGGAACAGGGAAGGGTGAAAAACTGTTTTTT	CASRFGTGKGEKLFF
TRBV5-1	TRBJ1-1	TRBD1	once	TGCGCCAGCAGCACCGGACAGGGATGGAACACTGAAGCTTTCTTT	CASSTGQGWNTEAFF
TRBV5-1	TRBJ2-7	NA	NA	TGCGCCAGCAGCTTGATGGGCTCCTACGAGCAGTACTTC	CASSLMGSYEQYF
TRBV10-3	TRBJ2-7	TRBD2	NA	TGTGCCATCCGGCGAGCGGGAGGCTACGAGCAGTACTTC	CAIRRAGGYEQYF
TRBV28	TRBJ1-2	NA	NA	TGTGCCAGCAGTTCAGGTCGGGTCTATGGCTACACCTTC	CASSSGRVYGYTF
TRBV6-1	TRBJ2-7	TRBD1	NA	TGTGCCAGCAGTGAAAGGGCAGGGGGCTACGAGCAGTACTTC	CASSERAGGYEQYF
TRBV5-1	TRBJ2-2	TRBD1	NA	TGCGCCAGCAGCATGGGACAGGGGCGAAGAACCGGGGAGCTGTTTTTT	CASSMGQGRRTGELFF
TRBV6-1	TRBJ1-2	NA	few	TGTGCCAGCAGCGCCCTCCCAGGGTATGGTGGCTACACCTTC	CASSALPGYGGYTF
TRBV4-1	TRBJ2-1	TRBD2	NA	TGCGCCAGCAGCCTTACTAGCGGGGGGGACTACAATGAGCAGTTCTTC	CASSLTSGGDYNEQFF
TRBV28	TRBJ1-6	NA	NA	TGTGCCAGCAGAAAATGGGGTTTTGGGTCACCCCTCCACTTT	CASRKWGFGSPLHF
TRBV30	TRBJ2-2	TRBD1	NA	TGTGCCTGGAACAGGGGGCCGGGCGGGGAGCTGTTTTTT	CAWNRGPGGELFF
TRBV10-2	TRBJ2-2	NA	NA	TGCGCCAGCAGTATCCCTACCGGGGAGCTGTTTTTT	CASSIPTGELFF
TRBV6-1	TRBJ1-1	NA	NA	TGTGCCAGCAGTGAAAGGACAAACACTGAAGCTTTCTTT	CASSERTNTEAFF
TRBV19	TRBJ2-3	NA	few	TGTGCCAGTAGTCTGTCTCTAGGGGATACGCAGTATTTT	CASSLSLGDTQYF
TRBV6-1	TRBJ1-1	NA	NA	TGTGCCAGCAGGGATATGCACACTGAAGCTTTCTTT	CASRDMHTEAFF
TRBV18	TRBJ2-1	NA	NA	TGTGCCAGCTCACTTCGACCGGGACGCGAGGGTGAGCAGTTCTTC	CASSLRPGREGEQFF
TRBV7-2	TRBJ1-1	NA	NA	TGTGCCAGCAGCGTAGCCCGGAGCACTGAAGCTTTCTTT	CASSVARSTEAFF
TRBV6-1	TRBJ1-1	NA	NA	TGTGCCAGCAGGGGTAGGGACTACACTGAAGCTTTCTTT	CASRGRDYTEAFF
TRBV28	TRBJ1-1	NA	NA	TGTGCCAGCACCGAGCCGGTAGTTATGAACACTGAAGCTTTCTTT	CASTEPVVMNTEAFF
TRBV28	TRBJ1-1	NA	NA	TGTGCCAGCAGTTCTTACCGATACAGCGCTCTAGAAGCTTTCTTT	CASSSYRYSALEAFF
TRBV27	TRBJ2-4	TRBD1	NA	TGTGCCAGCAGCTCCATCGCCGGGACAGGGCTTCGGAACATTCAGTACTTC	CASSSIAGTGLRNIQYF